The rows below give T cell receptor beta chains drawn from one sample of a study of OX40 agonist ivuxolimab in advanced cancers. Profiling relied on immunoSEQ multiplex PCR, and the TCRdb table lists in-frame clones only, not all of them. This table has approximately 86,000 clones, approximately 86% appearing once. Sequenced here: CD4+ or CD8+ T cells sorted from blood, sampled in a trial of the OX40 agonist ivuxolimab. These TCRs come from an adult with an advanced solid tumor such as melanoma, head and neck, liver or kidney cancer. Each CDR3 is given with its conserved first and last residue. D genes are given only for firm matches. Size tells how often a clone was seen (once, few, many) or the class of an expanded clone, and some rows leave it out.

j_gene | abundance | v_gene | d_gene | CDR3aa | CDR3nt
TRBJ1-6 | once | TRBV5-1 | - | CASSSSADPQSSPLHF | TGCGCCAGCAGCTCCTCGGCGGATCCCCAGAGTTCACCCCTCCACTTT
TRBJ1-5 | - | TRBV21-1 | - | CASSPGVEPQPQHF | TGTGCCAGCAGCCCGGGGGTTGAACCTCAGCCCCAGCATTTT
TRBJ1-2 | - | TRBV7-9 | - | CASLPFTTNYGYTF | TGTGCCAGCTTACCATTCACGACTAACTATGGCTACACCTTC
TRBJ2-3 | - | TRBV14 | TRBD2 | CASSPSGAAPGGYF | TGTGCCAGCAGCCCCAGCGGGGCTGCCCCCGGCGGGTATTTT
TRBJ2-1 | few | TRBV29-1 | - | CSVARDMGSYNEQFF | TGCAGCGTGGCCAGGGATATGGGCTCCTACAATGAGCAGTTCTTC
TRBJ2-5 | - | TRBV30 | TRBD1 | CAWSFGQGIGETQYF | TGTGCCTGGAGTTTTGGACAGGGGATCGGAGAGACCCAGTACTTC
TRBJ2-5 | - | TRBV4-3 | TRBD2 | CASSPTLGTRGETQYF | TGCGCCAGCAGCCCCACCCTCGGGACTAGAGGAGAGACCCAGTACTTC
TRBJ1-1 | - | TRBV2 | - | CASRGALGDTEAFF | TGTGCCAGCAGGGGGGCCTTAGGGGACACTGAAGCTTTCTTT
TRBJ2-5 | - | TRBV7-2 | TRBD2 | CASSLVAGGWKETQYF | TGTGCCAGCAGCTTAGTTGCGGGGGGCTGGAAAGAGACCCAGTACTTC
TRBJ1-1 | - | TRBV18 | - | CASSPSPLLTTEAFF | TGTGCCAGCTCACCGAGTCCGCTTCTCACCACTGAAGCTTTCTTT
TRBJ2-1 | - | TRBV9 | TRBD1 | CASSSGQGAANEQFF | TGTGCCAGCAGCTCCGGACAGGGGGCAGCCAATGAGCAGTTCTTC
TRBJ1-3 | - | TRBV7-9 | TRBD1 | CASSRQGTPGNTIYF | TGTGCCAGCAGCCGACAGGGGACCCCTGGAAACACCATATATTTT
TRBJ2-3 | - | TRBV5-3 | - | CARSTPWDTQYF | TGTGCCAGAAGCACCCCATGGGATACGCAGTATTTT
TRBJ1-1 | - | TRBV30 | - | CAWRGTRGGEAFF | TGTGCCTGGAGGGGAACCCGTGGGGGTGAAGCTTTCTTT
TRBJ2-1 | - | TRBV7-9 | - | CASSLGVDTPSDEQFF | TGTGCCAGCAGCTTAGGTGTTGACACCCCTAGCGATGAGCAGTTCTTC
TRBJ1-3 | - | TRBV30 | - | CAWSRGKTGIGNTIYF | TGTGCCTGGAGTAGAGGGAAGACTGGAATTGGAAACACCATATATTTT
TRBJ1-2 | - | TRBV13 | - | CASSYGGMAYGYTF | TGTGCCAGCAGTTACGGTGGGATGGCCTATGGCTACACCTTC
TRBJ1-2 | - | TRBV19 | - | CASSISANYGYTF | TGTGCCAGTAGTATATCAGCTAACTATGGCTACACCTTC
TRBJ1-6 | few | TRBV4-1 | - | CASSQDRRGNSPLHF | TGCGCCAGCAGCCAAGATCGTAGGGGGAATTCACCCCTCCACTTT
TRBJ2-1 | - | TRBV28 | - | CASSSSVEQFF | TGTGCCAGCAGTTCTTCAGTTGAGCAGTTCTTC
TRBJ2-1 | - | TRBV27 | - | CASSLNGISDEQFF | TGTGCCAGCAGTTTAAACGGGATAAGCGATGAGCAGTTCTTC
TRBJ2-3 | - | TRBV15 | TRBD1 | CATSEYGQGTDTQYF | TGTGCCACCAGCGAATACGGACAGGGAACAGATACGCAGTATTTT
TRBJ1-6 | - | TRBV30 | - | CAWSAVQSYNSPLHF | TGTGCCTGGAGTGCCGTACAGTCCTATAATTCACCCCTCCACTTT
TRBJ2-3 | - | TRBV2 | - | CASTLQADTQYF | TGTGCCAGCACCCTTCAAGCAGATACGCAGTATTTT